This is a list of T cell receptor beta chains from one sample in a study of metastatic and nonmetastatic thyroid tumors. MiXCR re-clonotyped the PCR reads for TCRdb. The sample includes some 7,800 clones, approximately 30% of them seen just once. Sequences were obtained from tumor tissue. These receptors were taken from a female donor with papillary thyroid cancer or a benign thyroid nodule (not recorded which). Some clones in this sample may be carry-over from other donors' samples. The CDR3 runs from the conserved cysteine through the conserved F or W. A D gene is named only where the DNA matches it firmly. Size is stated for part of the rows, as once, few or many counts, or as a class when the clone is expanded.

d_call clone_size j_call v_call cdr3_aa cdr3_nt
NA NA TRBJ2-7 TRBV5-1 CASSLDREVREQYF TGCGCCAGCAGCTTGGACAGGGAGGTACGCGAGCAGTACTTC
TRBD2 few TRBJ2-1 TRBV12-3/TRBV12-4 CASTTFSGRGQFF TGTGCCAGCACTACCTTTAGCGGGAGGGGGCAGTTCTTC
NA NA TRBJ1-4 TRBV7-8 CASSLGQVEKLFF TGTGCCAGCAGCTTAGGACAGGTTGAAAAACTGTTTTTT
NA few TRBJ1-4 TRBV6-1 CASSERRDIMEKLFF TGTGCCAGCAGTGAAAGGAGGGATATTATGGAAAAACTGTTTTTT
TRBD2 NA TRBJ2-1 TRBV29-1 CSVGASGSPGEQFF TGCAGCGTTGGGGCTAGCGGGAGTCCGGGTGAGCAGTTCTTC
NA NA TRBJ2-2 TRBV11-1 CASSGKPVRNAGELFF TGTGCCAGCAGCGGTAAGCCTGTGAGAAACGCCGGGGAGCTGTTTTTT
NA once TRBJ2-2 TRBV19 CASSILGGPNTGELFF TGTGCCAGTAGTATCTTGGGGGGCCCAAACACCGGGGAGCTGTTTTTT
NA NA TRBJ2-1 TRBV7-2 CASSLAGPPGGEQFF TGTGCCAGCAGCTTAGCGGGTCCCCCAGGTGGTGAGCAGTTCTTC
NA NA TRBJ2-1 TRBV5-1 CASSLNGGNEQFF TGCGCCAGCAGCTTGAACGGGGGCAACGAGCAGTTCTTC
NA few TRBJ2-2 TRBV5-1 CASSLGHSNTGELFF TGCGCCAGCAGCTTGGGGCATTCGAACACCGGGGAGCTGTTTTTT
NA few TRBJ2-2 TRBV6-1 CASSASTGNTGELFF TGTGCCAGCAGTGCGTCGACAGGGAACACCGGGGAGCTGTTTTTT
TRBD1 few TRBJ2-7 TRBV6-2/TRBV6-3 CASSYNRGHEQYF TGTGCCAGCAGTTACAACAGGGGCCACGAGCAGTACTTC
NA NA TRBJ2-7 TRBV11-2 CASSDRRWGRSSYEQYF TGTGCCAGCAGCGACCGCCGGTGGGGGAGGAGCTCCTACGAGCAGTACTTC
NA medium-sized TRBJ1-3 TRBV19 CASKNPGWFSGNTIYF TGTGCCAGTAAGAATCCGGGGTGGTTCTCTGGAAACACCATATATTTT
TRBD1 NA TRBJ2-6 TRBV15 CATRSGGAGANFLTF TGTGCCACCAGGTCAGGGGGCGCTGGGGCCAACTTCCTGACTTTC
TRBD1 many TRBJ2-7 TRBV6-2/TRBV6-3 CASSYSKASQGGYEQYF TGTGCCAGCAGTTACTCGAAAGCTTCACAGGGGGGCTACGAGCAGTACTTC
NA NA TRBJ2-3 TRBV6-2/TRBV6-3 CASRGLHTDTQYF TGTGCCAGCAGGGGACTGCACACAGATACGCAGTATTTT
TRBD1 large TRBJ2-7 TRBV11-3 CASSDRDRGYEQYF TGTGCCAGCAGCGACCGGGACAGGGGGTACGAGCAGTACTTC
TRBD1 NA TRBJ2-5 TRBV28 CASSLGRQGQETQYF TGTGCCAGCAGTTTGGGCCGACAGGGCCAAGAGACCCAGTACTTC
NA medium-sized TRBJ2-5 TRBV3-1 CASSQVGGQETQYF TGTGCCAGCAGCCAAGTGGGCGGACAAGAGACCCAGTACTTC
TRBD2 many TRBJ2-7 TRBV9 CASSAGLAEAEQYF TGTGCCAGCAGCGCTGGACTAGCAGAGGCTGAGCAGTACTTC
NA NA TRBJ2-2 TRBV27 CASSLGRQFGELFF TGTGCCAGCAGCCTAGGGAGACAGTTCGGGGAGCTGTTTTTT
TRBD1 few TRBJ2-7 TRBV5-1 CASSPRTGADEQYF TGCGCCAGCAGCCCACGGACAGGGGCCGACGAGCAGTACTTC
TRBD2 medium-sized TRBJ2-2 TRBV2 CASSEPVAGTNTGELFF TGTGCCAGCAGTGAACCCGTAGCGGGGACGAACACCGGGGAGCTGTTTTTT
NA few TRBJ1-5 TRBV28 CASSLARSDQPQHF TGTGCCAGCAGTTTAGCCCGGTCGGATCAGCCCCAGCATTTT
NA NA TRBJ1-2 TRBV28 CATFPERLTNYGYTF TGTGCCACCTTTCCCGAACGCCTTACTAACTATGGCTACACCTTC
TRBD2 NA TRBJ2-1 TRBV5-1 CASSRGLAGGVNEQFF TGCGCCAGCAGCAGGGGACTAGCGGGAGGAGTGAATGAGCAGTTCTTC
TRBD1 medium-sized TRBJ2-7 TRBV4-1 CASSRDRGYEQYF TGCGCCAGCAGCCGTGACAGGGGGTACGAGCAGTACTTC
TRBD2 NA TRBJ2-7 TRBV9 CASSARTSSLYEQYF TGCGCCAGCAGCGCGCGGACTAGCAGCCTCTACGAGCAGTACTTC
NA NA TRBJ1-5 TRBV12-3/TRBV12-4 CASSFINQPQHF TGTGCCAGCAGTTTCATCAATCAGCCCCAGCATTTT
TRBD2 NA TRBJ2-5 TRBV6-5 CASSLTSGIGETQYF TGTGCCAGCAGTTTGACTAGCGGGATAGGAGAGACCCAGTACTTC
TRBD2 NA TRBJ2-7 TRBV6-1 CASSSRGGTVYEQYF TGTGCCAGCAGTTCCCGGGGGGGCACGGTTTACGAGCAGTACTTC
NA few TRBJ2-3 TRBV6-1 CASSEARQGRDTQYF TGTGCCAGCAGTGAAGCGCGGCAGGGCAGAGATACGCAGTATTTT
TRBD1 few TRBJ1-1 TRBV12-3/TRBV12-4 CASSFTGAGEAFF TGTGCCAGCAGTTTTACAGGGGCTGGTGAAGCTTTCTTT
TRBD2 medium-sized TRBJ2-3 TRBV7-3 CASSLESGRPDTQYF TGTGCCAGCAGCCTCGAAAGCGGGAGACCAGATACGCAGTATTTT
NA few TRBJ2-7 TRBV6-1 CASSEEVGPGPNYEQYF TGTGCCAGCAGTGAAGAGGTGGGACCGGGCCCCAATTACGAGCAGTACTTC
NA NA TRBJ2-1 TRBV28 CASSFPTPRSRYNEQFF TGTGCCAGCAGTTTTCCTACACCCCGTTCGAGATACAATGAGCAGTTCTTC
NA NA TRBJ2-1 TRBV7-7 CASSPQGPEYNEQFF TGTGCTAGCAGCCCCCAGGGGCCAGAATACAATGAGCAGTTCTTC
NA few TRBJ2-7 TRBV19 CASSWGKEYEQYF TGTGCCAGTAGTTGGGGCAAAGAATACGAGCAGTACTTC
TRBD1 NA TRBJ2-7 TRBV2 CASRFPGQGAYEQYF TGTGCCAGCAGGTTTCCGGGACAGGGGGCCTACGAGCAGTACTTC
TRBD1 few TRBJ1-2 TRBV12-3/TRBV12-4 CASTTGQGAVYGYTF TGTGCCAGCACAACCGGCCAGGGGGCGGTCTATGGCTACACCTTC
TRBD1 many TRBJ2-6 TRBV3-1 CASSPSIGQGFSGANVLTF TGTGCCAGCAGCCCTTCTATTGGACAGGGATTCTCTGGGGCCAACGTCCTGACTTTC
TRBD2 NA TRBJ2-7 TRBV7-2 CASSSTSGPSYEQYF TGTGCCAGCAGCAGTACTAGCGGGCCCTCCTACGAGCAGTACTTC
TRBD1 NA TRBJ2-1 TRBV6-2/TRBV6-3 CASSPPAGQGADEQFF TGTGCCAGCAGCCCCCCGGCCGGACAGGGGGCAGATGAGCAGTTCTTC
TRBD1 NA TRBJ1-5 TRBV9 CASSVGTGFQPQHF TGTGCCAGCAGCGTAGGGACAGGGTTCCAGCCCCAGCATTTT
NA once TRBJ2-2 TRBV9 CASSVEGYGPNTGELFF TGTGCCAGCAGCGTAGAGGGTTACGGCCCGAACACCGGGGAGCTGTTTTTT
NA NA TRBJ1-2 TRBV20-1 CSARAGTVSYGYTF TGCAGTGCTAGAGCTGGTACTGTTTCCTATGGCTACACCTTC
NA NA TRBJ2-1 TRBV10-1 CASKPSGDEQFF TGCGCCAGCAAACCTTCGGGCGATGAGCAGTTCTTC
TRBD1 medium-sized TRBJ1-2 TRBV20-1 CSARGLRTGSPYGYTF TGCAGTGCTAGAGGACTTAGGACAGGGTCCCCCTATGGCTACACCTTC
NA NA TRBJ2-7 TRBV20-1 CSARLRLSDSYEQYF TGCAGTGCTAGGCTTAGGTTGAGCGATTCCTACGAGCAGTACTTC